This T cell receptor (beta chain) stems from a study of blood T cell repertoires in COVID-19. At the level of the study: There were acute and convalescent COVID-19 samples, and they came from the United States, Italy and Spain. PBMCs, B-cell-depleted T cells, or T cells provided the cDNA or gDNA that made up the material.

Original methodology: From reference gene primer amplification, estimates of nucleated cell counts were derived. Repertoires were generated with immunoSEQ multiplex PCR, while TCRdb's copy carries only in-frame clones and drops some. V, J and clone size are those of that table, while D and trimming were read from the DNA. The data hold roughly 70,000 clones, with 65% to 85% observed a single time. The clonotype was recovered from a woman older than 75 with active or convalescent COVID-19. Sequenced: peripheral blood.

DNA for the CDR3: TGTGCCATCAGCCTCACCCAGATCAGCACAGATACGCAGTATTTT. Protein sequence: CAISLTQISTDTQYF. This chain links TRBV10-3 with TRBJ2-3; D gene ambiguous. The germline gives CDR1 ENHRY, CDR2 SYGVKD. CDR3 size: 15 residues. V was clipped by 6 bases and J by 0 bases, with 13 bases between them.